This T cell receptor (beta chain) was obtained from a study of cytomegalovirus exposure and HLA in healthy donors. Repertoires were generated with immunoSEQ multiplex PCR, while TCRdb's copy carries only in-frame clones and drops some. In the table there are 130,000 to 150,000 clones, 85% to 90% of which are singletons. Whole-study results and caveats: While the bulk of TCR sequences proved rare, some public TCRs turned up in many donors. A list of 164 TCR beta chains associated with cytomegalovirus was given. TCR clusters originating in the first cohort tended to co-occur in the approximately 120 validation repertoires, according to a later analysis. Specificity of a few CMV-associated chains for CMV antigens was verified in vitro.

Germline lookup yields CDR1 SGHNT and CDR2 YENEEA. The CDR3 spans 14 residues. With 5 bases removed from V and 0 bases from J, the gap between germline ends came to 11 bases. A note on this clone: Its antigen is currently unknown.

This receptor was taken from a woman under 30 in good health and CMV-seropositive. Sequenced input: PBMCs. The chain couples TRBV11-3 to TRBJ2-7, with D possibly being TRBD2 (5 bases). CDR3 loop: CASSPRESSYEQYF. The CDR3 bases are TGTGCCAGCAGCCCGAGGGAGAGCTCCTACGAGCAGTACTTC.